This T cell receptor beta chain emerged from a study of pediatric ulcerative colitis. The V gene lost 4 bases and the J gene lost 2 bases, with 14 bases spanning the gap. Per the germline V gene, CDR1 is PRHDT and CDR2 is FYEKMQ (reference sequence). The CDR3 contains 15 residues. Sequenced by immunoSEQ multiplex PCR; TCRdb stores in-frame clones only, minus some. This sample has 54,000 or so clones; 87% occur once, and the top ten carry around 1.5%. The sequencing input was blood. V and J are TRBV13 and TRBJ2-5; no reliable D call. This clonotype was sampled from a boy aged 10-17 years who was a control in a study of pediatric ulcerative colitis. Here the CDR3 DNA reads TGTGCCAGCAGCTCGGGCCCTAACACTCAAGAGACCCAGTACTTC. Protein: CASSSGPNTQETQYF.